This T cell receptor (beta chain) was observed in a study of shared clonotypes between healthy human individuals. Trimming removed 2 bases at V and 3 bases at J, with 8 bases between. CDR1 is MNHEY, CDR2 SMNVEV, per germline (reference sequence). The CDR3 covers 14 residues. Worth noting for this clone: The antigen is undetermined. The same CDR3 also results from other DNA sequences found in this sample.

The assay was immunoSEQ multiplex PCR, and TCRdb's table has in-frame clones only and misses some. The table has about 2.2 million clones, around 93% seen once. Overall study findings and caveats: Though the depth was large, rarefaction showed that sorted-subset sequencing was incomplete.

Naive-designated CD8 cells lacked CD45RO, were positively enriched for CCR7, and omitted terminally differentiated effector memory CD45RA+ cells. The rearrangement links TRBV27 to TRBJ1-5, with a possible D match to TRBD1 (5 bases). Specimen: naive CD8+ T cells from PBMCs. This receptor was obtained from a man aged 18 to 30 in good health. Some clones in this sample may be carry-over from other donors' samples. DNA of the CDR3: TGTGCCAGCAGTTTACGACAGTCCAATCAGCCCCAGCATTTT. Translation: CASSLRQSNQPQHF.